This T cell receptor (beta chain) was documented in a study of a mutant IDH1 vaccine in newly diagnosed glioma. For the study at large: Vaccinations were initiated 4-6 weeks following radiotherapy alone, or were given together with temozolomide cycles.

The germline V gene encodes CDR1 SGHVS and CDR2 FNYEAQ. The length of the CDR3 is 16 residues. With V trimmed by 0 bases and J by 4 bases, 5 bases remained unmatched. The protocol was immunoSEQ multiplex PCR, while the TCRdb copy is restricted to in-frame clones and leaves out a portion. The data hold some 33,000 clones, with 50% to 60% observed a single time. Noted time point: week 5, during vaccination. Each dose delivered 300 ug of mutant IDH1 20-mer peptide subcutaneously with imiquimod. To note about this clone: Its specificity is unknown.

The sequence came from a woman between 18 and 30 years old with glioma. The chain uses TRBV7-6 and TRBJ1-3; TRBD1 aligns across 8 bases. The sequencing here drew on PBMCs, taken from a glioma patient whose treatment included an IDH1 peptide vaccine. CDR3 residues: CASSLALTGEGNTIYF. The CDR3 DNA sequence: TGTGCCAGCAGCTTAGCCCTGACAGGGGAGGGAAACACCATATATTTT. The full variable domain, in which reference TRBV7-6 and TRBJ1-3 provide the parts outside the CDR3, is GAGVSQSPRYKVTKRGQDVALRCDPISGHVSLYWYRQALGQGPEFLTYFNYEAQQDKSGLPNDRFSAERPEGSISTLTIQRTEQRDSAMYRCASSLALTGEGNTIYFGEGSWLTVV.